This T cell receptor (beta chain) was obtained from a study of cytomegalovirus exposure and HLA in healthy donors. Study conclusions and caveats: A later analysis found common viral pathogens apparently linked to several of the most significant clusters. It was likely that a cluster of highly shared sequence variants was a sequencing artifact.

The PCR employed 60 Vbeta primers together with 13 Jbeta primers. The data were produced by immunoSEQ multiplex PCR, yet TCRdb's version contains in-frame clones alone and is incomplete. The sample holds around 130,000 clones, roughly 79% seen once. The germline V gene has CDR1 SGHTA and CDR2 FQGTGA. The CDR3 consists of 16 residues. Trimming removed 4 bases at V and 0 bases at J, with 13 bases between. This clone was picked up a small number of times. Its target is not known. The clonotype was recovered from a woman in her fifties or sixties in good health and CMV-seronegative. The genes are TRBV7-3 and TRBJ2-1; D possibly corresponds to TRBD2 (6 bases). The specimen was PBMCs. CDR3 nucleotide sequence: TGTGCCAGCAGCTCCGGGGGACCGAGCTCCTACAATGAGCAGTTCTTC. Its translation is CASSSGGPSSYNEQFF.